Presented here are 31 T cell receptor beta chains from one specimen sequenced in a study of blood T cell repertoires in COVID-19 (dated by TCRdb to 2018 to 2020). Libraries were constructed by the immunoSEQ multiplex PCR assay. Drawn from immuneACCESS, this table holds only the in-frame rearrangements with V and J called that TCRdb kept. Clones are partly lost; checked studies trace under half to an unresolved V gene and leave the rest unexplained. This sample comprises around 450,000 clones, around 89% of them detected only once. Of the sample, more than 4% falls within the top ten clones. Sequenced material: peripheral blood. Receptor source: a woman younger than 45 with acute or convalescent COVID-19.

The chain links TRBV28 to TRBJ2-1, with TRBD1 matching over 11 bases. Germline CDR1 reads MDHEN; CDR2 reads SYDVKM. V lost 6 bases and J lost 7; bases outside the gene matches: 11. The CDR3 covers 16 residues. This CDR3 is CASSLPGTGGRNEQFF. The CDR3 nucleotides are TGTGCCAGCAGCCTACCCGGGACAGGGGGAAGGAATGAGCAGTTCTTC.

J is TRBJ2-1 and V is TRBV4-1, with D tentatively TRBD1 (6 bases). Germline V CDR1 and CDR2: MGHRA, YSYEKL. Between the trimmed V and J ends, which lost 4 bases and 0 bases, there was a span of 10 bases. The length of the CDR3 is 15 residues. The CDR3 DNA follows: TGCGCCAGCAGCCCTACAGGGAGCTCCTACAATGAGCAGTTCTTC. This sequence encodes CASSPTGSSYNEQFF.

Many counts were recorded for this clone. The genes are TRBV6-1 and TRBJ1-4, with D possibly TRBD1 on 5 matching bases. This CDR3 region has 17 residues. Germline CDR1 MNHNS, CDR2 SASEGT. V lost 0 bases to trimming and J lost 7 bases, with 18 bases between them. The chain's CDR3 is CASSEAGALRVGEKLFF. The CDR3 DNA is TGTGCCAGCAGTGAAGCAGGGGCGCTACGTGTAGGTGAAAAACTGTTTTTT.

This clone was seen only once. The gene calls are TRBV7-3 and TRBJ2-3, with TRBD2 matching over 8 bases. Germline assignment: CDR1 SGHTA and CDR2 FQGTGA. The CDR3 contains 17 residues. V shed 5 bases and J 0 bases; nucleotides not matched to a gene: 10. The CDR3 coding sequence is TGTGCCAGCAGCGAAAACGGGGGGGCATATAGCACAGATACGCAGTATTTT. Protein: CASSENGGAYSTDTQYF.

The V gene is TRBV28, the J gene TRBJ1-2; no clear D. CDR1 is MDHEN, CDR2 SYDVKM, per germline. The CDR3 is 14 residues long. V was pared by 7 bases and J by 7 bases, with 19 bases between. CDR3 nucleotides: TGTGCCAGCAAGCCCAGTCGACCCGGGAGTGGCTACACCTTC. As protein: CASKPSRPGSGYTF.

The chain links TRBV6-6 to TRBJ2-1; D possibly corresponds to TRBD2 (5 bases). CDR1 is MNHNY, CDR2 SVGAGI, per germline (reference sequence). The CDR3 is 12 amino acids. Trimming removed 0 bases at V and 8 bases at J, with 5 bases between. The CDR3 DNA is TGTGCCAGCAGTTACTCGAGGGATGAGCAGTTCTTC. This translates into CASSYSRDEQFF.

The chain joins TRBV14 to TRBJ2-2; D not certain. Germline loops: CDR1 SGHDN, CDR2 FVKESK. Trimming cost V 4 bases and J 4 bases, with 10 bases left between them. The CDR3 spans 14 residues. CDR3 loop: CASSRAVTTGELFF. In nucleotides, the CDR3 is TGTGCCAGCAGCCGGGCCGTTACCACCGGGGAGCTGTTTTTT.

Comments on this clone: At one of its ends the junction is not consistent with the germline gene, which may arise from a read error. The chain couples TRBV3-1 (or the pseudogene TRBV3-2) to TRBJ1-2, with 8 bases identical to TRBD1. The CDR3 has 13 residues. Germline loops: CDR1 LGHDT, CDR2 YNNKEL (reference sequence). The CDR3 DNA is TGTGCCAGCAGCCAAGGAGACAGGGGCCCTAGTGCCTTC. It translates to CASSQGDRGPSAF.

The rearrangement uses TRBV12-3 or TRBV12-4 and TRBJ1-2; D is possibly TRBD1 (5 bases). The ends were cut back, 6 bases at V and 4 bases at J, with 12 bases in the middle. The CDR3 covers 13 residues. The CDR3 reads CASSQTVVYGYTF. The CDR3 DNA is TGTGCCAGCAGCCAGACAGTAGTCTATGGCTACACCTTC.

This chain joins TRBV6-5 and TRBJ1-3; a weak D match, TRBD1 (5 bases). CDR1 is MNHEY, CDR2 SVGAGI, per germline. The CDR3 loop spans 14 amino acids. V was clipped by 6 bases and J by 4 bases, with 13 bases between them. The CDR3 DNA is TGTGCCAGCAGGATCGGACGGGGGGGAAACACCATATATTTT. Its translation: CASRIGRGGNTIYF.

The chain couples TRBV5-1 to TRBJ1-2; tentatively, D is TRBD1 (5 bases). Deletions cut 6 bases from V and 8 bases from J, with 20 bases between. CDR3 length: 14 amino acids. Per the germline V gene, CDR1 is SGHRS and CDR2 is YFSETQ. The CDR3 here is CASTLAPGGDGYTF. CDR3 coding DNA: TGCGCCAGCACCCTAGCTCCGGGCGGGGACGGCTACACCTTC.

CDR3 region: CASSVEGDEGNEQFF. The CDR3 DNA sequence: TGTGCCAGCAGCGTAGAGGGGGACGAGGGTAATGAGCAGTTCTTC. The chain links TRBV9 to TRBJ2-1, with D possibly TRBD1 on 6 matching bases. Between the trimmed V and J ends, which lost 0 bases and 7 bases, there was a span of 14 bases. CDR3 length: 15 amino acids. The V gene's germline CDR1 is SGDLS and CDR2 YYNGEE.

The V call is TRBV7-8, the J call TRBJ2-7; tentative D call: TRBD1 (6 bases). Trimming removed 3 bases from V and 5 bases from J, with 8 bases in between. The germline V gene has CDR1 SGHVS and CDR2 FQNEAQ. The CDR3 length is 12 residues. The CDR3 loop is CASSFRGHEQYF. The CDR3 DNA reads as TGTGCCAGCAGCTTCAGGGGCCACGAGCAGTACTTC.

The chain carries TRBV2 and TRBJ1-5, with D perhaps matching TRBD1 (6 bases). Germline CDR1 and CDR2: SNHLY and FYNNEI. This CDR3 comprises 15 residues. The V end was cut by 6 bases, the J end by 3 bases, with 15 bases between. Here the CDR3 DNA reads TGTGCCAGCAGCGAACGGGGGGCTTACAATCAGCCCCAGCATTTT. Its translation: CASSERGAYNQPQHF. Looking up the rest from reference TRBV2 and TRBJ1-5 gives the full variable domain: EPEVTQTPSHQVTQMGQEVILRCVPISNHLYFYWYRQILGQKVEFLVSFYNNEISEKSEIFDDQFSVERPDGSNFTLKIRSTKLEDSAMYFCASSERGAYNQPQHFGDGTRLSIL.

This CDR3 is CASSSGLYNEQFF. CDR3 coding DNA: TGTGCCAGCAGTTCAGGACTATACAATGAGCAGTTCTTC. V is TRBV28 and J is TRBJ2-1; maybe TRBD2 (6 bases). The CDR3 loop spans 13 amino acids. Germline V gives CDR1 MDHEN, CDR2 SYDVKM. The V and J ends lost 4 bases and 4 bases respectively, with 8 bases between them. The full variable domain, completed using reference TRBV28 and TRBJ2-1, is DVKVTQSSRYLVKRTGEKVFLECVQDMDHENMFWYRQDPGLGLRLIYFSYDVKMKEKGDIPEGYSVSREKKERFSLILESASTNQTSMYLCASSSGLYNEQFFGPGTRLTVL.

CDR3 DNA: TGTGCCAGCGCCAGGAGGGAGGCCTACGAGCAGTACTTC. Amino acids: CASARREAYEQYF. V is TRBV3-1 (or the pseudogene TRBV3-2) and J is TRBJ2-7, with D possibly matching TRBD2 (6 bases). The V end was cut by 8 bases, the J end by 2 bases, with 13 bases between. The CDR3 loop spans 13 amino acids. Germline lookup yields CDR1 LGHDT and CDR2 YNNKEL (reference sequence).

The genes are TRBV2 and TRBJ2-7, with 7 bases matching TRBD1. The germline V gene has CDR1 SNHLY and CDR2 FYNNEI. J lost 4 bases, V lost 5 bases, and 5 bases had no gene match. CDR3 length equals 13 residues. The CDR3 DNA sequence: TGTGCCAGCAGTTACAGGGGAAGTTACGAGCAGTACTTC. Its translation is CASSYRGSYEQYF.

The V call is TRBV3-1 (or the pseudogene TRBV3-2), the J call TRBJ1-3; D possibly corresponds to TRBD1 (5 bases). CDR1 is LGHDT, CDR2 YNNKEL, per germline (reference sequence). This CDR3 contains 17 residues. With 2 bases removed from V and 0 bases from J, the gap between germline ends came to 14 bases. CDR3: CASSQLGLTGSGNTIYF. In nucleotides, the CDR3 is TGTGCCAGCAGCCAACTGGGACTTACTGGCTCTGGAAACACCATATATTTT.

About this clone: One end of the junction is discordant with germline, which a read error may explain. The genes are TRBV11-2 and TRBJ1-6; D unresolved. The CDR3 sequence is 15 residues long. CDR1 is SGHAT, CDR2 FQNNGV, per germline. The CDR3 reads CASSLVAGYHSPLHF. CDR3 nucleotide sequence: TGTGCCAGCAGCTTAGTGGCGGGCTATCATTCACCCCTCCACTTT.

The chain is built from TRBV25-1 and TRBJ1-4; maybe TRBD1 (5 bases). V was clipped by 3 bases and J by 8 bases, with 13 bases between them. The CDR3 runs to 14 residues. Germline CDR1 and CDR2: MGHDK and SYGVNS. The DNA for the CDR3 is TGTGCCAGCAGTGATTGGCAGGGCGGAGAAAAACTGTTTTTT. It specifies CASSDWQGGEKLFF.

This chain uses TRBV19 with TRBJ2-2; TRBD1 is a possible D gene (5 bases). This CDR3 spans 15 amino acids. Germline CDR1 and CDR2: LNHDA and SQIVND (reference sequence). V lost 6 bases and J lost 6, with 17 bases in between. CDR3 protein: CASSHPDAGPGELFF. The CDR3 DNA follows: TGTGCCAGTAGCCACCCAGACGCAGGGCCCGGGGAGCTGTTTTTT.

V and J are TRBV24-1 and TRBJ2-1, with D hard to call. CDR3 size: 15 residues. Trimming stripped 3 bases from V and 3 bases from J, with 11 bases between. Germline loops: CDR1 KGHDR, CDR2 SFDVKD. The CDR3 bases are TGTGCCACCAGTGATGGTGGCACCGACTACAATGAGCAGTTCTTC. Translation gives CATSDGGTDYNEQFF.

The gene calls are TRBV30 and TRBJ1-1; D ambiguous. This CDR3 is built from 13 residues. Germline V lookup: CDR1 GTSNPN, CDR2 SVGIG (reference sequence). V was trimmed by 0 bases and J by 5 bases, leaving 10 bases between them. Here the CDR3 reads CAWSVLLWTEAFF. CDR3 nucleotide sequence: TGTGCCTGGAGTGTACTTCTATGGACTGAAGCTTTCTTT.

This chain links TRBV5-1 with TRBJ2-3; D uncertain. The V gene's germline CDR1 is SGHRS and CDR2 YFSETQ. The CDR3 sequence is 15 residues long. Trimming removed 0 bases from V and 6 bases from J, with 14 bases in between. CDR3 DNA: TGCGCCAGCAGCTTGGACCAGGCCGGTGGGGATACGCAGTATTTT. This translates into CASSLDQAGGDTQYF.

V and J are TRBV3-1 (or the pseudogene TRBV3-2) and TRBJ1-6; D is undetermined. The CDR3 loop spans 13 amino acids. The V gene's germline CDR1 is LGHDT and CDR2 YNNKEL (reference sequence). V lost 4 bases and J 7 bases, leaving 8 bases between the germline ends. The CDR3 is CASSRDLNSPLHF. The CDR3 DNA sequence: TGTGCCAGCAGCCGAGATCTCAATTCACCCCTCCACTTT.

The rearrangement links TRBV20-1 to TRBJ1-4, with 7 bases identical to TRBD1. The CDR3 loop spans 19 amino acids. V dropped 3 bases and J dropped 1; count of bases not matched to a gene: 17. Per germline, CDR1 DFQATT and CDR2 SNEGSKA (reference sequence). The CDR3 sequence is CSASIRDSPLRLTNEKLFF. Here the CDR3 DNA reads TGCAGTGCTAGTATTAGGGACAGCCCACTCCGGTTAACTAATGAAAAACTGTTTTTT.

The CDR3 sequence is CASSLATAPGTTFNYGYTF. The DNA for the CDR3 is TGTGCCAGCAGTTTAGCCACCGCCCCAGGGACAACATTTAACTATGGCTACACCTTC. This sequence joins TRBV28 and TRBJ1-2, with D maybe TRBD1 (6 bases). Germline-derived CDR1 and CDR2 are MDHEN and SYDVKM. The CDR3 consists of 19 residues. V lost 2 bases and J lost 1, with 23 bases in between.

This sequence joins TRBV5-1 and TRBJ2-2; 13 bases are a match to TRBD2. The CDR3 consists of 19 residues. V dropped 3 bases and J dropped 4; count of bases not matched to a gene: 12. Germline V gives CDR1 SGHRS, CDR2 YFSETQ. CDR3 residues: CASSYGTSGDIRGTGELFF. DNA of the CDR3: TGCGCCAGCAGCTATGGGACTAGCGGGGATATCCGGGGCACCGGGGAGCTGTTTTTT.

The CDR3 DNA reads TGTGCCAGTAGTGCCACCCGGGGAAGCTACAATGAGCAGTTCTTC. This encodes CASSATRGSYNEQFF. V usage is TRBV19 and J usage is TRBJ2-1; weak D call: TRBD2 (5 bases). CDR1 LNHDA and CDR2 SQIVND come from the germline V gene (reference sequence). This CDR3 has 15 amino acids. V was pared by 5 bases and J by 3 bases, with 14 bases between.

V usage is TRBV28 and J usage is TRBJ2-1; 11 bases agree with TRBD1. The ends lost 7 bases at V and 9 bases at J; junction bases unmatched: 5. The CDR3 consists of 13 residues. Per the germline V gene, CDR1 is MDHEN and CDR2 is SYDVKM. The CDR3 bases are TGTGCCAGCAACCGGGACAGGGGGTTTGAGCAGTTCTTC. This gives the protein CASNRDRGFEQFF. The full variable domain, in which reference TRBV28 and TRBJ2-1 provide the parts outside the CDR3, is DVKVTQSSRYLVKRTGEKVFLECVQDMDHENMFWYRQDPGLGLRLIYFSYDVKMKEKGDIPEGYSVSREKKERFSLILESASTNQTSMYLCASNRDRGFEQFFGPGTRLTVL.

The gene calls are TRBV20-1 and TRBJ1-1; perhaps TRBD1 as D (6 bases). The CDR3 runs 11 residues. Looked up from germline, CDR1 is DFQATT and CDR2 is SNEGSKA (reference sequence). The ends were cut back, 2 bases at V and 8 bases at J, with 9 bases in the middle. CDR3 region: CSARLDREAFF. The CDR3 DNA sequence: TGCAGTGCTAGACTTGACAGGGAAGCTTTCTTT.